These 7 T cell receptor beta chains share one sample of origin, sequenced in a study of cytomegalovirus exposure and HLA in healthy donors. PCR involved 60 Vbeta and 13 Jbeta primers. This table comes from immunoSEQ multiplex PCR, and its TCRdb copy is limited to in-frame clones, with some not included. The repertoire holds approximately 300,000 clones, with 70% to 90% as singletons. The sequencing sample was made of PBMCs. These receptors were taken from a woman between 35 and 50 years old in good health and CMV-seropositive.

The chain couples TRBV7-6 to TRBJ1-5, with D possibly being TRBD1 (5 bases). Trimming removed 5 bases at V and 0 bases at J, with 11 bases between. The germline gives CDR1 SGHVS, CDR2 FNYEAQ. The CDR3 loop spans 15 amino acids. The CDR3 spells CASSPDIHSNQPQHF. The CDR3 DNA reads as TGTGCCAGCAGCCCGGACATTCATAGCAATCAGCCCCAGCATTTT.

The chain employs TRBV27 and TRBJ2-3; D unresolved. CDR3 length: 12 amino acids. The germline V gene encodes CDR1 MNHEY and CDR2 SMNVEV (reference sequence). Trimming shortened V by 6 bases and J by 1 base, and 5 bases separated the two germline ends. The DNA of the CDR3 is TGTGCCAGCAGATCCGGCACAGATACGCAGTATTTT. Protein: CASRSGTDTQYF.

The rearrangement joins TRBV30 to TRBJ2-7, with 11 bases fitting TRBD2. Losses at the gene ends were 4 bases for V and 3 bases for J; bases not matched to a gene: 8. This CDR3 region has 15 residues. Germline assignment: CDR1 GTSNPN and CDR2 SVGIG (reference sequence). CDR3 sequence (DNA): TGTGCCTGGACCCGCTCGACTAGCGGGGTCTACGAGCAGTACTTC. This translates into CAWTRSTSGVYEQYF.

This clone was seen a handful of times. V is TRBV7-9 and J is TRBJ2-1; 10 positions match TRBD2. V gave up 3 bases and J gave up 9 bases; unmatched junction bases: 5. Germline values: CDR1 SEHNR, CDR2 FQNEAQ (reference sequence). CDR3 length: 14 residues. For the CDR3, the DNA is TGTGCCAGCAGCTTCCTAGCGGGAGCAGTTGAGCAGTTCTTC. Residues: CASSFLAGAVEQFF.

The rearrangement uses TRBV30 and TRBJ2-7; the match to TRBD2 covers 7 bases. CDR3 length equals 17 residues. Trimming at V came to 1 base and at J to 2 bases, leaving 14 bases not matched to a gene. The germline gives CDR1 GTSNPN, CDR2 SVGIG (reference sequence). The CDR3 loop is CAWSGLIIAGGTYEQYF. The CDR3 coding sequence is TGTGCCTGGAGTGGTCTCATCATAGCGGGTGGGACCTACGAGCAGTACTTC.

The CDR3 loop reads CAIKFAGEGLAEAFF. As DNA, the CDR3 is TGTGCCATCAAGTTCGCCGGAGAGGGACTGGCTGAAGCTTTCTTT. The J gene is TRBJ1-1, the V gene TRBV10-3; D is possibly TRBD1 (5 bases). With 7 bases removed from V and 6 bases from J, the gap between germline ends came to 21 bases. CDR1 and CDR2 from the germline V gene are ENHRY and SYGVKD. This CDR3 is 15 amino acids long.

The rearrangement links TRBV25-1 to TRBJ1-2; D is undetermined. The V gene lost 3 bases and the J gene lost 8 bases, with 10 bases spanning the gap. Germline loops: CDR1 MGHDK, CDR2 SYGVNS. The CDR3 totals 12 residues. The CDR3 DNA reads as TGTGCCAGCAGTGACCTCAGCGCGGGCTACACCTTC. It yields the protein CASSDLSAGYTF.